This T cell receptor beta chain was profiled in a study of metastatic and nonmetastatic thyroid tumors. On the study more broadly: Thyroid patients, malignant and benign, had repertoires compared across blood and tumor or nodule tissue.

V dropped 4 bases and J dropped 3 bases, with 13 bases sitting between them. CDR1 is SGHAT and CDR2 is FQNNGV in the germline V gene. The CDR3 is 15 amino acids. Each patient went into thyroid surgery without having received any treatment. This clone appeared many times. With MiXCR, TCRdb called clones anew from the PCR reads. Altogether about 39,000 clones are present, about 20% being singletons, with the ten largest covering roughly an eighth. This TCR was sampled from a female donor with papillary thyroid cancer or a benign thyroid nodule (not recorded which). Some clones in this sample may be carry-over from other donors' samples. This chain connects TRBV11-2 to TRBJ1-3; D remains unclear. Sequencing was carried out using tumor tissue. Written as DNA, the CDR3 is TGTGCCAGCAGCTCACTGAGGGATGGTGGAAACACCATATATTTT. The encoded protein is CASSSLRDGGNTIYF.